This TCR beta chain was sequenced during a study of blood T cell repertoires in COVID-19. About the study: Collection of acute and convalescent COVID-19 samples took place in the United States, Italy and Spain. Nucleic acid was either cDNA or gDNA, and it came from T cells, B-cell-depleted T cells, or PBMCs.

Per the germline V gene, CDR1 is SGHKS and CDR2 is YYEKEE (reference sequence). The ends were cut back, 0 bases at V and 1 base at J, with 11 bases in the middle. The CDR3 loop spans 17 amino acids. Source study methods: It was from reference gene primer amplification that nucleated cell counts were estimated. Method: immunoSEQ multiplex PCR; TCRdb's copy keeps in-frame clones and lacks some. V and J calls plus clone size are reproduced from that table; the DNA served to infer D and trimming. The data hold around 16,000 clones, with 82% observed a single time. The specimen was peripheral blood. The gene calls are TRBV5-5 and TRBJ2-6; D not resolved. This sequence was found in a man older than 75 with active COVID-19. CDR3 amino acids: CASSLAPQSSGANVLTF. CDR3 DNA sequence: TGTGCCAGCAGCTTGGCCCCACAGTCGTCTGGGGCCAACGTCCTGACTTTC.